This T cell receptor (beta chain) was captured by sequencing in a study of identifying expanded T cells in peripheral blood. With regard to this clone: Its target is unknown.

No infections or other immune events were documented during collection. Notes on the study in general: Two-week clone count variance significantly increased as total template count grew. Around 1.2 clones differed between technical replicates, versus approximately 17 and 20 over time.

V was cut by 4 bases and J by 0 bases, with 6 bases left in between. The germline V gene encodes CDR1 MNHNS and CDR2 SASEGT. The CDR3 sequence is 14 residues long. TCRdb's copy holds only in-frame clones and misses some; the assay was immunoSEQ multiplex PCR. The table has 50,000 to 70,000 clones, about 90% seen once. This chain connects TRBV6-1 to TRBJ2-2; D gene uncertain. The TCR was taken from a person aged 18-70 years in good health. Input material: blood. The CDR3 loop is CASSGKANTGELFF. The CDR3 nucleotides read TGTGCCAGCAGTGGGAAAGCGAACACCGGGGAGCTGTTTTTT.